These 14 T cell receptor beta chains came from one sample sequenced in a study of blood T cell repertoires in COVID-19. Assay: immunoSEQ multiplex PCR; the TCRdb copy retains only in-frame clones and omits some. Here the sample spans fewer than 250,000 clones, around 86% being singletons. The specimen sequenced was PBMCs or T cells enriched from blood (not recorded which). Receptors originate from a woman aged 50 to 60 who had recovered from COVID-19.

The chain is built from TRBV11-2 and TRBJ1-3; tentative D call: TRBD1 (5 bases). CDR1 SGHAT and CDR2 FQNNGV come from the germline V gene. V shed 2 bases and J shed 2 bases, with 16 bases lying between them. This CDR3 has 17 amino acids. The CDR3 is CASSLSGSVGPGNTIYF. CDR3 sequence (DNA): TGTGCCAGCAGCTTATCAGGGTCGGTCGGCCCTGGAAACACCATATATTTT.

The chain joins TRBV5-3 to TRBJ1-3; TRBD1 agrees at 12 bases. TRBV5-3 is known as an ORF, though its function is uncertain. V was clipped by 4 bases and J by 3 bases; unmatched bases: 11. The CDR3 is made up of 18 amino acids. CDR3 nucleotide sequence: TGTGCCAGAAGCCACCCGGGACAGGGGGCGCGAGGTGGAAACACCATATATTTT. Residues: CARSHPGQGARGGNTIYF.

This chain connects TRBV19 to TRBJ2-1, with 10 bases matching TRBD1. The germline CDR1 and CDR2 sequences are LNHDA and SQIVND (reference sequence). CDR3 length: 15 residues. V dropped 6 bases and J dropped 0; count of bases not matched to a gene: 2. CDR3 in DNA: TGTGCCAGTAGGGGGGACAGGGGCTCCTACAATGAGCAGTTCTTC. It yields the protein CASRGDRGSYNEQFF.

This clone was seen a handful of times. The chain carries TRBV29-1 and TRBJ1-1, with a possible D match to TRBD1 (6 bases). CDR3 length equals 13 residues. The germline V gene has CDR1 SQVTM and CDR2 ANQGSEA. V was trimmed by 7 bases and J by 4 bases, leaving 16 bases between them. CDR3 bases: TGCAGCGCAGGGGAGGGGCAGAGCACTGAAGCTTTCTTT. Translation: CSAGEGQSTEAFF.

The chain joins TRBV7-8 to TRBJ2-7; tentative D call: TRBD1 (5 bases). Trimming removed 3 bases from V and 2 bases from J, with 11 bases in between. There are 14 residues in the CDR3. CDR1 is SGHVS, CDR2 FQNEAQ, per germline. The CDR3 region is CASSLWGRTYEQYF. The CDR3 region has the DNA TGTGCCAGCAGCTTGTGGGGCAGGACCTACGAGCAGTACTTC.

The rearrangement joins TRBV6-2 or TRBV6-3 to TRBJ2-7, with D tentatively TRBD1 (6 bases). Trimming stripped 6 bases from V and 0 bases from J, with 15 bases between. The CDR3 extends over 15 amino acids. Germline CDR1 MNHEY, CDR2 SVGEGT. The chain's CDR3 is CASSLSGQISYEQYF. The CDR3 bases are TGTGCCAGCAGCCTGTCCGGACAGATCTCCTACGAGCAGTACTTC.

The rearrangement uses TRBV6-2 or TRBV6-3 and TRBJ1-1; 7 bases match TRBD1. The germline V gene encodes CDR1 MNHEY and CDR2 SVGEGT. Trimming at V came to 5 bases and at J to 1 base, leaving 13 bases not matched to a gene. The CDR3 extends over 17 amino acids. CDR3 in DNA: TGTGCCAGCAGTCTAAGGCCCACGGGACAGAAGAACACTGAAGCTTTCTTT. This gives the protein CASSLRPTGQKNTEAFF.

The chain recombines TRBV7-2 with TRBJ2-1; TRBD2 agrees at 10 bases. Germline loops: CDR1 SGHTA, CDR2 FQGNSA. The CDR3 consists of 19 residues. The V segment lost 2 bases and the J segment 6 bases; nucleotides outside the gene matches: 16. The CDR3 sequence is CASSLFPAGLAGAINEQFF. CDR3 bases: TGTGCCAGCAGCTTATTTCCCGCGGGGCTAGCGGGAGCGATCAATGAGCAGTTCTTC. The whole variable domain, remainder taken from reference TRBV7-2 and TRBJ2-1, is GAGVSQSPSNKVTEKGKDVELRCDPISGHTALYWYRQSLGQGLEFLIYFQGNSAPDKSGLPSDRFSAERTGGSVSTLTIQRTQQEDSAVYLCASSLFPAGLAGAINEQFFGPGTRLTVL.

V usage is TRBV18 and J usage is TRBJ1-2; a possible D gene is TRBD1 (5 bases). CDR1 and CDR2 from the germline V gene are KGHSH and LQKENI. With 1 base removed from V and 2 bases from J, the gap between germline ends came to 8 bases. The CDR3 has 14 residues. For the CDR3, the DNA is TGTGCCAGCTCACCACAGGGGATAAACTATGGCTACACCTTC. Translated, it gives CASSPQGINYGYTF. Using reference TRBV18 and TRBJ1-2 for the parts outside the CDR3, the full variable domain is NAGVMQNPRHLVRRRGQEARLRCSPMKGHSHVYWYRQLPEEGLKFMVYLQKENIIDESGMPKERFSAEFPKEGPSILRIQQVVRGDSAAYFCASSPQGINYGYTFGSGTRLTVV.

The gene calls are TRBV7-2 and TRBJ2-1, with 7 positions matching TRBD1. With 5 bases clipped from V and 15 bases from J, the junction kept 10 bases outside the gene matches. CDR1 SGHTA and CDR2 FQGNSA come from the germline V gene. The CDR3 is 12 amino acids. CDR3: CASSPRGQYLFF. In nucleotides, the CDR3 is TGTGCCAGCAGCCCCAGGGGACAGTACCTGTTCTTC.

V and J are TRBV18 and TRBJ2-5, with 14 bases aligning to TRBD2. Trimming cost V 3 bases and J 0 bases; bases outside gene matches: 9. CDR1 and CDR2 (germline): KGHSH, LQKENI. The CDR3 is 19 residues long. The CDR3 region has the DNA TGTGCCAGCTCACCTCCCGGGACTAGCGGGGGCTGGTACCAAGAGACCCAGTACTTC. Amino acid sequence: CASSPPGTSGGWYQETQYF. The full variable domain, with the rest looked up from reference TRBV18 and TRBJ2-5, is NAGVMQNPRHLVRRRGQEARLRCSPMKGHSHVYWYRQLPEEGLKFMVYLQKENIIDESGMPKERFSAEFPKEGPSILRIQQVVRGDSAAYFCASSPPGTSGGWYQETQYFGPGTRLLVL.

The chain carries TRBV4-1 and TRBJ2-7, with 10 bases matching TRBD2. Germline loops: CDR1 MGHRA, CDR2 YSYEKL. The V segment lost 0 bases and the J segment 2 bases; nucleotides outside the gene matches: 7. The CDR3 contains 17 residues. The CDR3 region is CASSQEGIAGGTYEQYF. DNA for the CDR3: TGCGCCAGCAGCCAAGAGGGGATAGCGGGAGGAACCTACGAGCAGTACTTC.

The V and J genes are TRBV7-9 and TRBJ2-1, with 7 bases fitting TRBD1. The junction had 4 bases not matched to a gene; V was cut back by 5 bases and J by 3 bases. The CDR3 totals 14 residues. Germline CDR1 is SEHNR and CDR2 is FQNEAQ (reference sequence). This CDR3 reads CASSRGQFYNEQFF. In DNA, the CDR3 is TGTGCCAGCAGCCGGGGACAGTTCTACAATGAGCAGTTCTTC.

The chain couples TRBV7-3 to TRBJ2-7, with 8 bases lining up with TRBD2. Germline CDR1 and CDR2: SGHTA and FQGTGA. This CDR3 comprises 15 residues. V lost 0 bases to trimming and J lost 3 bases; unmatched junction nucleotides: 4. The CDR3 reads CASSLTAGGNYEQYF. The CDR3 DNA is TGTGCCAGCAGCTTAACGGCGGGAGGAAACTACGAGCAGTACTTC.